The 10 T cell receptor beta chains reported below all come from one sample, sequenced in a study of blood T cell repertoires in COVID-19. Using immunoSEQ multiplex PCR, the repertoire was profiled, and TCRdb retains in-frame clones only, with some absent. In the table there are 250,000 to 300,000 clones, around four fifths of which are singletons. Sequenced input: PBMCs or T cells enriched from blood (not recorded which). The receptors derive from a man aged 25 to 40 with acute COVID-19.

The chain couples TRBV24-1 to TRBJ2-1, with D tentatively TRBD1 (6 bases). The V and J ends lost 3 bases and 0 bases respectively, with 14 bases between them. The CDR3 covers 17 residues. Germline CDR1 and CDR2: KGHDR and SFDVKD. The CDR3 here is CATSDGEGGLSYNEQFF. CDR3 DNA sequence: TGTGCCACCAGTGATGGCGAAGGGGGTCTCTCCTACAATGAGCAGTTCTTC.

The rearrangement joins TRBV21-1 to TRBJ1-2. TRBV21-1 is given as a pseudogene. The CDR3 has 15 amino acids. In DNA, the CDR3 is TGTGCCAGCAGCAAAGAGGAGGACCGCCCCTATGGCTACACCTTC. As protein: CASSKEEDRPYGYTF.

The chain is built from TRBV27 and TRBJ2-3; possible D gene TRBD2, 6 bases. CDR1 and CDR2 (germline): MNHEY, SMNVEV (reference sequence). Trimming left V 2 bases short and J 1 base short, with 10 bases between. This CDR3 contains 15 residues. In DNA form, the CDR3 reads TGTGCCAGCAGTTTAGGCGGGACCCGCACAGATACGCAGTATTTT. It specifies CASSLGGTRTDTQYF.

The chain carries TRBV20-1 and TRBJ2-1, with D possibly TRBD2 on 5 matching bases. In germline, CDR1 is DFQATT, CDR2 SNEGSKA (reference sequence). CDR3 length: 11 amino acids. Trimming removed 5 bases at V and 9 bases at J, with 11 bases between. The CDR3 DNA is TGCAGTGCTGTGACCGGGGTTGAGCAGTTCTTC. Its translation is CSAVTGVEQFF.

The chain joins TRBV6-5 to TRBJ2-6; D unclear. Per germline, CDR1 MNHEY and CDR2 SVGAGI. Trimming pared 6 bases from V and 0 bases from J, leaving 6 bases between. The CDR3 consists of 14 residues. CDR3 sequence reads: CASSQNSGANVLTF. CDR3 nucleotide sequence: TGTGCCAGCAGCCAAAACTCTGGGGCCAACGTCCTGACTTTC.

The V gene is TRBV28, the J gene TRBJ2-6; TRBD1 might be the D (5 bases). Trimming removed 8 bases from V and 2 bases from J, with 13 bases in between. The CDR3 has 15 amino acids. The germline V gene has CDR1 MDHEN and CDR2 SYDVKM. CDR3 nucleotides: TGTGCCAGCGCAGGGCCAAACCCTGGGGCCAACGTCCTGACTTTC. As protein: CASAGPNPGANVLTF. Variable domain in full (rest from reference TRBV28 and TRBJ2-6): DVKVTQSSRYLVKRTGEKVFLECVQDMDHENMFWYRQDPGLGLRLIYFSYDVKMKEKGDIPEGYSVSREKKERFSLILESASTNQTSMYLCASAGPNPGANVLTFGAGSRLTVL.

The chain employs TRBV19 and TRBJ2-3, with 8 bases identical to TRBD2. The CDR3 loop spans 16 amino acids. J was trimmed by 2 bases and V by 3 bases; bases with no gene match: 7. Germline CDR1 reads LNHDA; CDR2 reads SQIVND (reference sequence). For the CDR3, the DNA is TGTGCCAGTAGTATTCTGGCGGGGGGTACCACAGATACGCAGTATTTT. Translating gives CASSILAGGTTDTQYF.

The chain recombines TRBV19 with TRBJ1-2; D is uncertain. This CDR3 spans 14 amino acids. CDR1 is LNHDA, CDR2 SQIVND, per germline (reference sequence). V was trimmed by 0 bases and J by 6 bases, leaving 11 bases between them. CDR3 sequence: CASSIDVPVNGYTF. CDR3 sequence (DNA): TGTGCCAGTAGTATAGATGTTCCAGTTAATGGCTACACCTTC.

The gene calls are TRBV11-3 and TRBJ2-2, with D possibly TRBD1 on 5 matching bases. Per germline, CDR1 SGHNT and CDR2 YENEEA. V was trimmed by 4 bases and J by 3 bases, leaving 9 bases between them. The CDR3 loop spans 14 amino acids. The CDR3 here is CASSSIRDTGELFF. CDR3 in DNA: TGTGCCAGCAGCTCAATCAGGGACACCGGGGAGCTGTTTTTT.

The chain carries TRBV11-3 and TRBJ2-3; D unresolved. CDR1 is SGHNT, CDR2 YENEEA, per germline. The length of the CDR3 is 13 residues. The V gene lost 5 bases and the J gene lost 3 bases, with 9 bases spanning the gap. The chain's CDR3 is CASSPSMTDTQYF. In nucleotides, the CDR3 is TGTGCCAGCAGCCCCTCTATGACAGATACGCAGTATTTT.